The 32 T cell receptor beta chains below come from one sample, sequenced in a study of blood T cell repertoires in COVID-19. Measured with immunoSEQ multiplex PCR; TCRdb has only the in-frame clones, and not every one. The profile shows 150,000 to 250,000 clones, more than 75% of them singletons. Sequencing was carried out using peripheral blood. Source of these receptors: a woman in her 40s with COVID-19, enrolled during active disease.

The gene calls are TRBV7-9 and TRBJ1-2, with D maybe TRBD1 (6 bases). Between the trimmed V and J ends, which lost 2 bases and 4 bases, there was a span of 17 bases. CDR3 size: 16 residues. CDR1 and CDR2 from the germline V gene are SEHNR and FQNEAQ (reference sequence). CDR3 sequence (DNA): TGTGCCAGCAGCTTATCGCTTGGGGGCAGGAGCTATGGCTACACCTTC. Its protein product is CASSLSLGGRSYGYTF.

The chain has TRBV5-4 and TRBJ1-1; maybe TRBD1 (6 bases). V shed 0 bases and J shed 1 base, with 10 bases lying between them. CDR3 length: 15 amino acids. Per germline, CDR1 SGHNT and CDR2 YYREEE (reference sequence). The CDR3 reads CASSLDWTANTEAFF. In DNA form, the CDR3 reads TGTGCCAGCAGCTTGGACTGGACAGCGAACACTGAAGCTTTCTTT.

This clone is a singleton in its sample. The CDR3 sequence is CASCPGSGRAQETQYF. Here the CDR3 DNA reads TGTGCCAGCTGCCCCGGCAGTGGGAGGGCCCAAGAGACCCAGTACTTC. The V and J genes are TRBV28 and TRBJ2-5; TRBD2 matches 7 bases. The CDR3 spans 16 residues. In germline, CDR1 is MDHEN, CDR2 SYDVKM. V lost 8 bases to trimming and J lost 1 base; unmatched junction nucleotides: 13. Looking up the rest from reference TRBV28 and TRBJ2-5 gives the full variable domain: DVKVTQSSRYLVKRTGEKVFLECVQDMDHENMFWYRQDPGLGLRLIYFSYDVKMKEKGDIPEGYSVSREKKERFSLILESASTNQTSMYLCASCPGSGRAQETQYFGPGTRLLVL.

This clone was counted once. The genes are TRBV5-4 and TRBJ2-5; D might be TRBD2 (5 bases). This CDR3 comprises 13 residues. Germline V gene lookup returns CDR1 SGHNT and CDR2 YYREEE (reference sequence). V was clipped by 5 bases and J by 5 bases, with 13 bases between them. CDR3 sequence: CASRTEAGETQYF. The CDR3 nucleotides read TGTGCCAGCAGGACGGAGGCCGGCGAGACCCAGTACTTC.

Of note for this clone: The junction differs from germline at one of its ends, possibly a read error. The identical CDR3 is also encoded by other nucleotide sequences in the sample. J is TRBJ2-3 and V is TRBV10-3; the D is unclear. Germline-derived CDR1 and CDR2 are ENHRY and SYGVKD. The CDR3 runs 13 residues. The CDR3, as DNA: TGTGCCATCAGTGACGGGTCAACGGATACGCAATATTTT. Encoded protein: CAISDGSTDTQYF.

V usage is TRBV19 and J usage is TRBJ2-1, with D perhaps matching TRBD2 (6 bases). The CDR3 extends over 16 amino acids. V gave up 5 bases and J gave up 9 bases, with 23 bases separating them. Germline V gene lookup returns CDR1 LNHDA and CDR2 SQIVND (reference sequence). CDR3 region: CASSARTGVYSGEQFF. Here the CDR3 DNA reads TGTGCCAGTAGTGCCCGGACGGGGGTGTACAGTGGTGAGCAGTTCTTC.

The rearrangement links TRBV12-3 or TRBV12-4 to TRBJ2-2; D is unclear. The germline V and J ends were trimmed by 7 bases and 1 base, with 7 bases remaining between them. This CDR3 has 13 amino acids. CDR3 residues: CASILRNTGELFF. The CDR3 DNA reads TGTGCCAGCATCCTGAGGAACACCGGGGAGCTGTTTTTT.

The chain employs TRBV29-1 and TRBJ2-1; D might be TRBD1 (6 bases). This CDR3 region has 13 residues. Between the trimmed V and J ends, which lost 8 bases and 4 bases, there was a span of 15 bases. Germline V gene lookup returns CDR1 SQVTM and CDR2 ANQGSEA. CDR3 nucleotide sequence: TGCAGCCTTCTCCGGGACACATACAATGAGCAGTTCTTC. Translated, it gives CSLLRDTYNEQFF.

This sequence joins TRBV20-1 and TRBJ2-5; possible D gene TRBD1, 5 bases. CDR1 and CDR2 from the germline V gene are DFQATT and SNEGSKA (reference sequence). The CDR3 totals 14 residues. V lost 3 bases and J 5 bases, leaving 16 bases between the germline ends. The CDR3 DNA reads TGCAGTGCTAGTTTCAGGGTAAAAGGGGAGACCCAGTACTTC. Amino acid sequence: CSASFRVKGETQYF.

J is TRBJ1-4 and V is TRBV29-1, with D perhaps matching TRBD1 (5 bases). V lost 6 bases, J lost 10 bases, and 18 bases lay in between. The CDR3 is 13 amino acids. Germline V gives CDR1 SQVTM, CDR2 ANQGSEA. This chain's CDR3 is CSVSLDQRGKLFF. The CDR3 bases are TGCAGCGTAAGCCTAGACCAAAGGGGAAAACTGTTTTTT. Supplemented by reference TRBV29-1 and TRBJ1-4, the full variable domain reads SAVISQKPSRDICQRGTSLTIQCQVDSQVTMMFWYRQQPGQSLTLIATANQGSEATYESGFVIDKFPISRPNLTFSTLTVSNMSPEDSSIYLCSVSLDQRGKLFFGSGTQLSVL.

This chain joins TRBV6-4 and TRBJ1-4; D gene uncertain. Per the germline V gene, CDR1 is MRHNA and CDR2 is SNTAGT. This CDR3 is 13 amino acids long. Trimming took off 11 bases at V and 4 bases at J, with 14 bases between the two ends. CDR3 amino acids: CAGHRGVNEKLFF. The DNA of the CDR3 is TGTGCCGGGCACCGGGGAGTTAATGAAAAACTGTTTTTT.

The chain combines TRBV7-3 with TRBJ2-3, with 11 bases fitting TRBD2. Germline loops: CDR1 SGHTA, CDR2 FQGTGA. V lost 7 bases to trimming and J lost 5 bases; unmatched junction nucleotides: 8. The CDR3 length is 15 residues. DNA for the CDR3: TGTGCCAGCACCCCGACTAGCGGGGCCGAAGATACGCAGTATTTT. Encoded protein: CASTPTSGAEDTQYF.

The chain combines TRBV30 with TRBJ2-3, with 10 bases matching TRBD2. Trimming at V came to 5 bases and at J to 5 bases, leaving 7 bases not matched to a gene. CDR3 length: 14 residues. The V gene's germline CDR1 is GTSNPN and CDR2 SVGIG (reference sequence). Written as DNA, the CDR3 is TGTGCCTGGGCTCGTAGCGGGAGGATAGATACGCAGTATTTT. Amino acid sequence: CAWARSGRIDTQYF.

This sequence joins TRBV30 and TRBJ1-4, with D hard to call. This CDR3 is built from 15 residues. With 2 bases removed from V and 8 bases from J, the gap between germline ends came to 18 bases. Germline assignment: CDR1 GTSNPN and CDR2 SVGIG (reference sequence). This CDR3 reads CAWSFNSGGLEKLFF. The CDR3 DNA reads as TGTGCCTGGAGTTTTAACAGTGGAGGGCTAGAAAAACTGTTTTTT.

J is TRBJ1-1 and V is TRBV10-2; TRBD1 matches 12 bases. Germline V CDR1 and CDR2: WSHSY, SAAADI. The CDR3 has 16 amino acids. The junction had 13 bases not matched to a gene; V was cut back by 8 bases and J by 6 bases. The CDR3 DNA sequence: TGCGCCAGCTCTTCTAACCGGGACAGGGGGCTCGCTGAAGCTTTCTTT. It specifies CASSSNRDRGLAEAFF.

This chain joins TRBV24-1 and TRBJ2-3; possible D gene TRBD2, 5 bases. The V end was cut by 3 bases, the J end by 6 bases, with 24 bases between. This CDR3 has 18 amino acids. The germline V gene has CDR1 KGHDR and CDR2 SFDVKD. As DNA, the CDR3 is TGTGCCACCAGTGATCCATCGAGGGCCTCGAACGGCTTGGATACGCAGTATTTT. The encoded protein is CATSDPSRASNGLDTQYF.

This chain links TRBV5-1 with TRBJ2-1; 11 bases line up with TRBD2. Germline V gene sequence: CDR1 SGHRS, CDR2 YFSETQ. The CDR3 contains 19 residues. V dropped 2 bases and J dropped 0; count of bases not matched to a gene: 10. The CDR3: CASSFLLAGEWSSYNEQFF. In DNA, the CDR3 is TGCGCCAGCAGCTTCCTACTAGCGGGAGAATGGTCCTCCTACAATGAGCAGTTCTTC.

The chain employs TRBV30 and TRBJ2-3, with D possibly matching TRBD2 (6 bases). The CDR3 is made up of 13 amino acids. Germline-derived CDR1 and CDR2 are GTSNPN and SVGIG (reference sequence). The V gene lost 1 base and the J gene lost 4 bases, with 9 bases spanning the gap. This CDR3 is CAWSAGGPDTQYF. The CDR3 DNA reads TGTGCCTGGAGTGCCGGAGGGCCAGATACGCAGTATTTT.

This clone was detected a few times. The DNA of the CDR3 is TGTGCCAGCAGCTTAGGGCAGGCTATAATGGGCAAACTGTTTTTT. This gives the protein CASSLGQAIMGKLFF. V and J are TRBV7-9 and TRBJ1-4; D unresolved. V was cut by 1 base and J by 11 bases, with 17 bases left in between. The CDR3 has 15 amino acids. Germline CDR1 reads SEHNR; CDR2 reads FQNEAQ (reference sequence).

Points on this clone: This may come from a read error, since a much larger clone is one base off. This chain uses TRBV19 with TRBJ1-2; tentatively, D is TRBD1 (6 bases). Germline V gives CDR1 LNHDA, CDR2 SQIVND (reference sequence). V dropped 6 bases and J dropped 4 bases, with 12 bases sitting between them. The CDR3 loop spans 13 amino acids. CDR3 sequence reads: CASSMGQSYGYTF. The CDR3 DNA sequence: TGTGCCAGTAGCATGGGACAATCCTATGGCTACACCTTC.

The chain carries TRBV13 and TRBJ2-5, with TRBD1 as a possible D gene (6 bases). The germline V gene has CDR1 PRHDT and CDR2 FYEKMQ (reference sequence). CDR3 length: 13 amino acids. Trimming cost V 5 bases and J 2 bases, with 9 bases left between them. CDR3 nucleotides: TGTGCCAGCAGCCAGGGACAACAAGAGACCCAGTACTTC. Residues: CASSQGQQETQYF.

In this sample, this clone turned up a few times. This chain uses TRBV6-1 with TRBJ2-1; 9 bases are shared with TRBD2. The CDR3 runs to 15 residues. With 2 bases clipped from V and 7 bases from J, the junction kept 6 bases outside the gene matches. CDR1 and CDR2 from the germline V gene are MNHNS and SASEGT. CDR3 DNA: TGTGCCAGCAGTGAAATAGCGGGAGTGGGTAATGAGCAGTTCTTC. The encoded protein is CASSEIAGVGNEQFF.

The CDR3 here is CASSDDSPAIGELFF. The CDR3 DNA follows: TGTGCCAGCAGTGACGACAGTCCCGCGATCGGGGAGCTGTTTTTT. The chain carries TRBV6-1 and TRBJ2-2; a weak D match, TRBD1 (5 bases). This CDR3 has 15 amino acids. Germline-derived CDR1 and CDR2 are MNHNS and SASEGT. The germline V and J ends were trimmed by 3 bases and 7 bases, with 15 bases remaining between them.

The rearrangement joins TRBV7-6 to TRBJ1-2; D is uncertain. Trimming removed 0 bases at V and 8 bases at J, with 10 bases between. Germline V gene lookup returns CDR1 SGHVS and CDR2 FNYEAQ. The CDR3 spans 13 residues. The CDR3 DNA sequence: TGTGCCAGCAGCTTAGCGGGGAGAAGCGGCTACACCTTC. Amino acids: CASSLAGRSGYTF.

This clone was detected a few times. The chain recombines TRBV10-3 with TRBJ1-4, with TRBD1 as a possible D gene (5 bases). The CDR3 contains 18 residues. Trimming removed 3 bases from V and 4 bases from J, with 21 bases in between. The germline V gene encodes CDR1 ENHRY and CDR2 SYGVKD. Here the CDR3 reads CAISDLFLGRSDNEKLFF. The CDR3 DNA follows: TGTGCCATCAGTGACTTATTTCTGGGGCGTTCGGATAATGAAAAACTGTTTTTT.

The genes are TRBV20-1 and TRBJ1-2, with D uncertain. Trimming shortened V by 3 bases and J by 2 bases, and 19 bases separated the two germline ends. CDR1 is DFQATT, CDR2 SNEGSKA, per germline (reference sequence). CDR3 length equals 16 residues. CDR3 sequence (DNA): TGCAGTGCTAGTCTAGGGTTATCAGGACTCAACTATGGCTACACCTTC. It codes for CSASLGLSGLNYGYTF.

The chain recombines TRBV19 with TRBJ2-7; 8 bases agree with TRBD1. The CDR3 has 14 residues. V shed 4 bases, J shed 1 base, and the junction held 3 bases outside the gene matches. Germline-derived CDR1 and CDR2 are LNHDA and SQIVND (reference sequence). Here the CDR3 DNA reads TGTGCCAGTAGTAAGACAGGGGCGTCCTACGAGCAGTACTTC. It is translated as CASSKTGASYEQYF.

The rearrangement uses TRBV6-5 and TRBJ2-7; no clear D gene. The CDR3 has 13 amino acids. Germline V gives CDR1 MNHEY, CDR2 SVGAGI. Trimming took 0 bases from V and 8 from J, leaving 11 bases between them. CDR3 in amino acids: CASSYSAMYQQYF. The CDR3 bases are TGTGCCAGCAGTTACTCAGCCATGTACCAGCAGTACTTC.

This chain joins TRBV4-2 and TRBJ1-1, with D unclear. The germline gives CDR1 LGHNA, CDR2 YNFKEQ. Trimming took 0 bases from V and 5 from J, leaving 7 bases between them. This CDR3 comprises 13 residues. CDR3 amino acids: CASSQDPGTEAFF. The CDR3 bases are TGTGCCAGCAGCCAAGATCCGGGAACTGAAGCTTTCTTT.

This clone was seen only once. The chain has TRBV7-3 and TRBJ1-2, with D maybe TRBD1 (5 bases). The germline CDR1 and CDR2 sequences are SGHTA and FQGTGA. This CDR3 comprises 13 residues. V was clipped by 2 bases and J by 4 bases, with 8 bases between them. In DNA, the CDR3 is TGTGCCAGCAGCTTAGGCCAGGGCTATGGCTACACCTTC. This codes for CASSLGQGYGYTF.

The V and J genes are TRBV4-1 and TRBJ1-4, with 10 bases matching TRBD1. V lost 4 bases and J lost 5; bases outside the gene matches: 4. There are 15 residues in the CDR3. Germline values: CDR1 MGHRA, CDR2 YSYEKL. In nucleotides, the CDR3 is TGCGCCAGCAGCCTTGGGACAGGGGCAAATGAAAAACTGTTTTTT. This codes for CASSLGTGANEKLFF.

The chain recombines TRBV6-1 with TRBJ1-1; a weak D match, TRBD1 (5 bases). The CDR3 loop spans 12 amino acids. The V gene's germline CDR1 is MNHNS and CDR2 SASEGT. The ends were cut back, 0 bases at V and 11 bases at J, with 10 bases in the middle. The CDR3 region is CASSEARTRAFF. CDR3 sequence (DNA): TGTGCCAGCAGTGAAGCTAGGACAAGGGCTTTCTTT.